These 13 T cell receptor beta chains were all obtained from the same sample, sequenced in a study of tumor and adjacent non-tumor tissue in lung cancer. RNA was extracted from bulk tissue without any cell sorting. Three rounds of nested PCR, following a modified ARM-PCR protocol, produced the TCRbeta library. TCRdb re-derived calls from the multiplex PCR reads in MiXCR, one entry per CDR3 protein. The sample holds 65,000 to 90,000 distinct CDR3 sequences, roughly 80% seen once. The sequenced material came from lung tumor tissue. The origin of the receptors is a woman aged 45 to 65 with non-small cell lung cancer.

This clonotype was found many times. The V gene is TRBV5-4, the J gene TRBJ2-7, with 7 bases fitting TRBD2. Germline CDR1 is SGHNT and CDR2 is YYREEE (reference sequence). V was clipped by 1 base and J by 5 bases; unmatched bases: 9. This CDR3 region has 15 residues. The CDR3 nucleotides read TGTGCCAGCAGCTTGTCGGCGGGAGTGGTCCACGAGCAGTACTTC. This translates into CASSLSAGVVHEQYF. Variable domain in full (rest from reference TRBV5-4 and TRBJ2-7): ETGVTQSPTHLIKTRGQQVTLRCSSQSGHNTVSWYQQALGQGPQFIFQYYREEENGRGNFPPRFSGLQFPNYSSELNVNALELDDSALYLCASSLSAGVVHEQYFGPGTRLTVT.

V is TRBV12-3 or TRBV12-4 and J is TRBJ1-3; 9 bases line up with TRBD1. The length of the CDR3 is 15 residues. Germline trimming cut 9 bases from V and 6 bases from J; bases unmatched to any gene: 12. This CDR3 reads CARSLSGQGKNTIYF. The CDR3 bases are TGTGCCAGGAGTCTATCGGGACAGGGAAAAAACACCATATATTTT.

Concerning this clonotype: The CDR3 does not close with the conserved phenylalanine or tryptophan, likely indicating a read error. CDR3 DNA: TGTGCCAGCAGCACCCCGACAAGTCAAGAGACCCAGTACCTC. Protein sequence: CASSTPTSQETQYL. The gene calls are TRBV11-2 and TRBJ2-5; no firm D call. The germline CDR1 and CDR2 sequences are SGHAT and FQNNGV. The CDR3 spans 14 residues. V gave up 5 bases and J gave up 2 bases, with 12 bases separating them.

About this clonotype: The conserved phenylalanine or tryptophan is not found at the CDR3 terminus, so this likely reflects a read error. It is unclear where the CDR3 begins or ends on the DNA, so no DNA is shown, and the CDR3 is as TCRdb lists it. This chain joins TRBV20-1 and TRBJ2-5; the DNA was not compared with TRBD1, the D call given in the table. Both ends counted, the CDR3 spans 13 residues. Germline V lookup: CDR1 DFQATT, CDR2 SNEGSKA (reference sequence). The CDR3 here is CSARLDSRETQYL.

Remarks on this clonotype: One end of the junction is discordant with germline, which a read error may explain. The gene calls are TRBV4-2 and TRBJ2-3; D might be TRBD1 (6 bases). Germline loops: CDR1 LGHNA, CDR2 YNFKEQ. The CDR3 loop spans 16 amino acids. The CDR3 sequence: CASSQDWAGATGTQYF. Written as DNA, the CDR3 is TGTGCCAGCAGCCAAGATTGGGCAGGGGCCACAGGTACGCAGTATTTT.

The rearrangement joins TRBV6-5 to TRBJ2-2; TRBD1 agrees at 7 bases. The germline gives CDR1 MNHEY, CDR2 SVGAGI. The length of the CDR3 is 13 residues. This CDR3 reads CDSNTGDTGELFF. The CDR3 nucleotides read TGTGACAGTAATACAGGGGACACCGGGGAGCTGTTTTTT.

A single count supports this clonotype. Because it lacks the conserved phenylalanine or tryptophan at the end, this CDR3 is likely a read error. V gene TRBV4-1 combines with J gene TRBJ2-7; tentative D call: TRBD2 (6 bases). Germline CDR1 and CDR2: MGHRA and YSYEKL. The CDR3 is 14 residues long. CDR3 sequence reads: CARSQEATSYEQYI. The CDR3 DNA follows: TGCGCCAGAAGCCAAGAGGCCACTAGCTACGAACAGTACATC.

The table lists this clonotype with a count of one. No conserved phenylalanine or tryptophan is present at the end of the CDR3, so a read error is the likely explanation. It is unclear where the CDR3 begins or ends on the DNA, so no DNA is shown, and the CDR3 is as TCRdb lists it. This chain uses TRBV5-4 with TRBJ2-6; the table's D call of TRBD1 was not tested on the DNA. Germline CDR1 SGHNT, CDR2 YYREEE (reference sequence). The CDR3 totals 18 residues, both ends included. CDR3 sequence: CASRPDSSRRSGANVLIL.

On this clonotype: Mismatch with germline at one junction end may stem from a read error. The chain employs TRBV4-1 and TRBJ2-7; perhaps TRBD2 as D (5 bases). This CDR3 is built from 14 residues. Germline V lookup: CDR1 MGHRA, CDR2 YSYEKL. CDR3: CVSSQASSSYEQYF. The CDR3 nucleotides read TGCGTCAGCAGTCAAGCCTCTAGCTCCTATGAGCAGTACTTC.

This sequence joins TRBV11-2 and TRBJ2-7; D is ambiguous. Germline CDR1 is SGHAT and CDR2 is FQNNGV. The CDR3 covers 15 residues. The V and J ends lost 2 bases and 8 bases respectively, with 19 bases between them. CDR3 protein: CASSLSPSLSYKQYF. The CDR3 DNA follows: TGTGCCAGCAGCTTATCTCCGAGTCTCTCATACAAGCAGTACTTC.

On this clonotype itself: The junction shows a germline mismatch at one end, possibly a read error. The chain employs TRBV30 and TRBJ1-2; TRBD1 aligns across 7 bases. Germline-derived CDR1 and CDR2 are GTSNPN and SVGIG (reference sequence). The length of the CDR3 is 15 residues. CDR3 bases: TGTGCCTGGAGTCCTTCCTTGACAGGGATGAGGGGCTACATCTTC. Its protein product is CAWSPSLTGMRGYIF.

On this clonotype itself: Since no conserved phenylalanine or tryptophan closes the CDR3, a read error is the likely cause. The chain uses TRBV5-1 and TRBJ2-6; D might be TRBD1 (6 bases). This CDR3 comprises 18 residues. Germline assignment: CDR1 SGHRS and CDR2 YFSETQ. V lost 4 bases, J lost 16 bases, and 33 bases lay in between. The CDR3 loop is CASSRQGTPGSGANLLTL. CDR3 coding DNA: TGCGCCAGCAGCCGCCAGGGGACCCCTGGCTCTGGGGCCAACCTTCTGACTTTA.

As regards this clonotype: An end of the junction differs from the germline gene, which may be a read error. The V gene is TRBV6-2 or TRBV6-3, the J gene TRBJ2-7; the D is unclear. Germline lookup yields CDR1 MNHEY and CDR2 SVGEGT. The CDR3 spans 13 residues. The CDR3 nucleotides are TGTGCTTGCACCCCTGACAATACCTACGAGCATTACTTC. Its translation is CACTPDNTYEHYF.